This TCR beta chain is from a study of blood T cells in healthy people across ages. At the level of the study: Template switching caught about one barcoded beta molecule for each two T cells.

This clonotype occurred a few times. Its antigen is undetermined. General study results and limits: Expanded clonotype shifts may have been confounded, as the donors had an unknown CMV status. Age showed a roughly linear inverse relationship with TCR beta diversity per million T cells.

Per germline, CDR1 MGHDK and CDR2 SYGVNS. There are 12 residues in the CDR3. Primed by a sample-barcoded 5' primer and a J-beta primer mix, a second PCR proceeded for 7 to 11 cycles. From the 5' RACE reads, TCRdb called clonotypes with MiXCR, one entry per CDR3 protein. Counted here are roughly 570,000 distinct CDR3 sequences, approximately 25% occurring once; the ten biggest clones make up around 18%. The sequenced sample consisted of blood. The sequence came from a woman aged 70 to 79 in good health. The V call is TRBV25-1, the J call TRBJ2-7, with a weak D call TRBD2 (5 bases). The CDR3 bases are TGTGCGAGGGTACTAGTACCCTACGAGCAGTACTTC. Its translation: CARVLVPYEQYF.